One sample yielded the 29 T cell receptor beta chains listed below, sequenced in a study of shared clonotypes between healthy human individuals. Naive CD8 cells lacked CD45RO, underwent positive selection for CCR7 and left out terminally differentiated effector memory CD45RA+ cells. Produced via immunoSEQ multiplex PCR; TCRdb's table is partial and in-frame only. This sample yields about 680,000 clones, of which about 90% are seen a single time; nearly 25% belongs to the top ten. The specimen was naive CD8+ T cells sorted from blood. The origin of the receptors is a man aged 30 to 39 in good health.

The CDR3 region has the DNA TGTGCCAGCAGTTGGTTCCAGGGGGCCTACGAGCAGTACTTC. Translation gives CASSWFQGAYEQYF. The chain joins TRBV27 to TRBJ2-7; 7 bases are a match to TRBD1. Per germline, CDR1 MNHEY and CDR2 SMNVEV (reference sequence). V shed 4 bases, J shed 2 bases, and the junction held 5 bases outside the gene matches. CDR3 length equals 14 residues.

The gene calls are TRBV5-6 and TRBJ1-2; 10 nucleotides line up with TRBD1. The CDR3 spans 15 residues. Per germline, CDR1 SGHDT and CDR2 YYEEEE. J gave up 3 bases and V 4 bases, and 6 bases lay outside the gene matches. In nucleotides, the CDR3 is TGTGCCAGCAGCCGAATGGGACAGGGGCACTATGGCTACACCTTC. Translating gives CASSRMGQGHYGYTF.

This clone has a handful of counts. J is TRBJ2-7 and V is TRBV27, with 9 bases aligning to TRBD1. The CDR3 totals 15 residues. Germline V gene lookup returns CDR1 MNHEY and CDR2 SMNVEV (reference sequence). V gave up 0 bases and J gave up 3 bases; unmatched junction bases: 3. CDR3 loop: CASSLSGTGNYEQYF. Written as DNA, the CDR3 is TGTGCCAGCAGTTTATCCGGGACAGGGAACTACGAGCAGTACTTC.

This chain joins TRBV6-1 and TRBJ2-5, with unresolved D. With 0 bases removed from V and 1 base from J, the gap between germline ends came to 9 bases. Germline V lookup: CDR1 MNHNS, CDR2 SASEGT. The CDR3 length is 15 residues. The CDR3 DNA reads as TGTGCCAGCAGTGAAGCAACCTTTTCCCAAGAGACCCAGTACTTC. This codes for CASSEATFSQETQYF.

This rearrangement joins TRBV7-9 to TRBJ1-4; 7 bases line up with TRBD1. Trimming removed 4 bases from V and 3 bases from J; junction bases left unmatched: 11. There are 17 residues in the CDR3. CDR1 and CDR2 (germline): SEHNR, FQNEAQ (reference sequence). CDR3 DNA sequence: TGTGCCAGCAGCTCAGTAGCTAAGGGGGCGGCTAATGAAAAACTGTTTTTT. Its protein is CASSSVAKGAANEKLFF. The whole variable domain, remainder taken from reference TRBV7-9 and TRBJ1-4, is DTGVSQNPRHKITKRGQNVTFRCDPISEHNRLYWYRQTLGQGPEFLTYFQNEAQLEKSRLLSDRFSAERPKGSFSTLEIQRTEQGDSAMYLCASSSVAKGAANEKLFFGSGTQLSVL.

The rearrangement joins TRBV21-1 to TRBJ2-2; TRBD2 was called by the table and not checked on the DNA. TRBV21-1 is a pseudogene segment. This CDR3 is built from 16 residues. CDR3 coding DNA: TGTGCCAGCAGCAACTCTAGCGGAAGGCCCGCCGGGGAGCTGTTTTTT. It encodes CASSNSSGRPAGELFF.

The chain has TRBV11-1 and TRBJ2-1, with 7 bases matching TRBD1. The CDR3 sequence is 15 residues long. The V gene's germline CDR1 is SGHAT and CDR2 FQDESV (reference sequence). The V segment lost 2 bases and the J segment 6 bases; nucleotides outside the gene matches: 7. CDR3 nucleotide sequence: TGTGCCAGCAGCTTATATGGCAGGGACAGCAATGAGCAGTTCTTC. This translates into CASSLYGRDSNEQFF.

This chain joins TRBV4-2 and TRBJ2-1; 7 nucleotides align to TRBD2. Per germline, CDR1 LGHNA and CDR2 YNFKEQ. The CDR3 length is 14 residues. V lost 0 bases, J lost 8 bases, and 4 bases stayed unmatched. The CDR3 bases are TGTGCCAGCAGCCAAGAGGACCTAGCGGATGAGCAGTTCTTC. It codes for CASSQEDLADEQFF.

CDR3 DNA: TGTGCCAGTAGTATGGGCTCTGGGTCCTTCACCGGGGAGCTGTTTTTT. The encoded protein is CASSMGSGSFTGELFF. This chain connects TRBV19 to TRBJ2-2; D is unclear. Trimming took off 3 bases at V and 4 bases at J, with 15 bases between the two ends. Germline CDR1 is LNHDA and CDR2 is SQIVND (reference sequence). The CDR3 runs 16 residues.

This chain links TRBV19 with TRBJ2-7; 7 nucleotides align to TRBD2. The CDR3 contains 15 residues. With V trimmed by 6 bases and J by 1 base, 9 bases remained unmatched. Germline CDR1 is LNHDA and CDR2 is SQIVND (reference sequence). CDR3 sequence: CASRLAGATSYEQYF. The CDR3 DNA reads TGTGCCAGTAGGTTGGCGGGAGCGACTTCCTACGAGCAGTACTTC.

CDR3 residues: CASSWTSAVTYEQYF. As DNA, the CDR3 is TGTGCCAGCAGCTGGACATCTGCGGTAACCTACGAGCAGTACTTC. The chain is built from TRBV7-2 and TRBJ2-7, with D perhaps matching TRBD1 (5 bases). The CDR3 totals 15 residues. Per germline, CDR1 SGHTA and CDR2 FQGNSA. V gave up 4 bases and J gave up 2 bases, with 15 bases separating them.

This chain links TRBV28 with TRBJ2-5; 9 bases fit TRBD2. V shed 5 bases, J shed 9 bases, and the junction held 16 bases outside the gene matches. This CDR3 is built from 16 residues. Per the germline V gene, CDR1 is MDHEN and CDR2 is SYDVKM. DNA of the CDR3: TGTGCCAGCAGTCCGCCAGGGACTAGCAGCCAGGGAGCCCAGTACTTC. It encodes CASSPPGTSSQGAQYF.

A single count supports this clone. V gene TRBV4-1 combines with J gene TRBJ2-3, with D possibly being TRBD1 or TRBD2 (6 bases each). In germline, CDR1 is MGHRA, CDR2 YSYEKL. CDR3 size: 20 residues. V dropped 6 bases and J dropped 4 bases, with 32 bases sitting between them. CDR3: CASSPLAGGAGQGHADTQYF. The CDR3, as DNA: TGCGCCAGCAGTCCCCTTGCTGGGGGCGCGGGGCAGGGACACGCAGATACGCAGTATTTT.

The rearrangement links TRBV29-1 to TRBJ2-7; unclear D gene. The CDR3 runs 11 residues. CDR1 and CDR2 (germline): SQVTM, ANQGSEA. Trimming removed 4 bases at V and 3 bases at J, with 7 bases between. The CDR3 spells CSVASDYEQYF. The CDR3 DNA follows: TGCAGCGTTGCGTCAGACTACGAGCAGTACTTC.

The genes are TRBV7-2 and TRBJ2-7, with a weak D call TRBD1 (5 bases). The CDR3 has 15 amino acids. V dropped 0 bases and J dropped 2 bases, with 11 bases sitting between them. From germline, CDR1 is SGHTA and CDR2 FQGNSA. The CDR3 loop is CASSLATTEPYEQYF. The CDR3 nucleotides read TGTGCCAGCAGCTTAGCGACGACAGAACCCTACGAGCAGTACTTC. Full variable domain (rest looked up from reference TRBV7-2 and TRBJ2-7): GAGVSQSPSNKVTEKGKDVELRCDPISGHTALYWYRQSLGQGLEFLIYFQGNSAPDKSGLPSDRFSAERTGGSVSTLTIQRTQQEDSAVYLCASSLATTEPYEQYFGPGTRLTVT.

CDR3 loop: CASSPSGHNEQFF. As DNA, the CDR3 is TGTGCCAGTAGTCCTAGCGGGCACAATGAGCAGTTCTTC. The chain is built from TRBV19 and TRBJ2-1; 8 nucleotides match TRBD2. The CDR3 is made up of 13 amino acids. V was clipped by 5 bases and J by 5 bases; unmatched bases: 2. The germline V gene has CDR1 LNHDA and CDR2 SQIVND (reference sequence).

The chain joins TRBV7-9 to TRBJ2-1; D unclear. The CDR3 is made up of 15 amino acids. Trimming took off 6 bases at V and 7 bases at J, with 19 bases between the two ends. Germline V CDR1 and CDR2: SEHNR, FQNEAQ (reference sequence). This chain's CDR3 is CASSFTVALGNEQFF. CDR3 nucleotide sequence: TGTGCCAGCAGTTTCACGGTTGCTCTTGGAAATGAGCAGTTCTTC.

The CDR3 DNA follows: TGCGCCAGCAGCCCCTATACCCCGGGAGGCGGTGAGCAGTTCTTC. It specifies CASSPYTPGGGEQFF. The V call is TRBV4-1, the J call TRBJ2-1; TRBD2 agrees at 7 bases. CDR3 size: 15 residues. Germline assignment: CDR1 MGHRA and CDR2 YSYEKL. The J segment lost 9 bases and the V segment lost 4 bases, leaving 12 bases of the junction unmatched.

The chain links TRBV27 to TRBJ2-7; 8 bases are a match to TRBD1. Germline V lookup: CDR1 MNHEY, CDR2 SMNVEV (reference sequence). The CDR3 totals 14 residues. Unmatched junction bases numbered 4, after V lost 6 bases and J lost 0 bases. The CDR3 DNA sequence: TGTGCCAGCAGCCCAGGGGGCAACTCCTACGAGCAGTACTTC. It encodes CASSPGGNSYEQYF.

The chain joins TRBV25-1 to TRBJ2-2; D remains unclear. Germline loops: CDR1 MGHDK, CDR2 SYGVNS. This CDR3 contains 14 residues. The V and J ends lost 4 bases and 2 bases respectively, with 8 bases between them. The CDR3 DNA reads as TGTGCCAGCAGTGTGCGTAGCAACACCGGGGAGCTGTTTTTT. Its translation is CASSVRSNTGELFF.

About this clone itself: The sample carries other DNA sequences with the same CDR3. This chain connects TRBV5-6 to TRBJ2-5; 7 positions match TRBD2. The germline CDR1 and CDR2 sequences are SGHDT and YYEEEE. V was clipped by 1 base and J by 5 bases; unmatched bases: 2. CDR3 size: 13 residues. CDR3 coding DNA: TGTGCCAGCAGCTTGACCGGGGGGGAGACCCAGTACTTC. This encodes CASSLTGGETQYF.

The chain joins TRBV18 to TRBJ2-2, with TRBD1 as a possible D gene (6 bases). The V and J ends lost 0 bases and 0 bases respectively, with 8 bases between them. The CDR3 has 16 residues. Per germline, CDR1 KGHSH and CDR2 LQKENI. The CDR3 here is CASSPPDSTNTGELFF. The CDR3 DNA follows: TGTGCCAGCTCACCACCGGACAGCACGAACACCGGGGAGCTGTTTTTT.

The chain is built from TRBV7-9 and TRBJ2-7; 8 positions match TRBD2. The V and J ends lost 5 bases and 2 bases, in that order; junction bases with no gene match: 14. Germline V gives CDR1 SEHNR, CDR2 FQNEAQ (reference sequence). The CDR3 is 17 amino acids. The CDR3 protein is CASSRGLAGSWAYEQYF. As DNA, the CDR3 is TGTGCCAGCAGCCGAGGACTAGCCGGGAGTTGGGCCTACGAGCAGTACTTC.

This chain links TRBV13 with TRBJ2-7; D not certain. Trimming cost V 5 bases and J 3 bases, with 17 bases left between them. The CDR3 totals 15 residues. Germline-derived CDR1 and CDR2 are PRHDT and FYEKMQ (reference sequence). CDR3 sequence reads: CASSLTPGQSYEQYF. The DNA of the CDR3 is TGTGCCAGCAGCCTCACACCTGGGCAGAGCTACGAGCAGTACTTC. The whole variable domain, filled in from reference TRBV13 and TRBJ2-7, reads AAGVIQSPRHLIKEKRETATLKCYPIPRHDTVYWYQQGPGQDPQFLISFYEKMQSDKGSIPDRFSAQQFSDYHSELNMSSLELGDSALYFCASSLTPGQSYEQYFGPGTRLTVT.

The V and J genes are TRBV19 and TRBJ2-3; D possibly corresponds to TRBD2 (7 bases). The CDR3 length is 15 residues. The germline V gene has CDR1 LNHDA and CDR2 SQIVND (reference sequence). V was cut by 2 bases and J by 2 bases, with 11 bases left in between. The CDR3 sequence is CASSIWGGPTDTQYF. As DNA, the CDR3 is TGTGCCAGTAGTATATGGGGGGGGCCCACAGATACGCAGTATTTT.

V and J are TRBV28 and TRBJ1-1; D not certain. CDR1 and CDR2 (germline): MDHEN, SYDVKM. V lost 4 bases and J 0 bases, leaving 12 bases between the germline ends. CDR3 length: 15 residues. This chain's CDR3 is CASSSPREMNTEAFF. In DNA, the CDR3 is TGTGCCAGCAGTTCTCCCCGGGAAATGAACACTGAAGCTTTCTTT.

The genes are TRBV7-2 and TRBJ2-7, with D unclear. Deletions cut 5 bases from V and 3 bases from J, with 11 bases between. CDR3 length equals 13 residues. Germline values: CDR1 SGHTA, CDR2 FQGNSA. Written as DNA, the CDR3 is TGTGCCAGCAGCGTTTATGTATTCTACGAGCAGTACTTC. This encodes CASSVYVFYEQYF.

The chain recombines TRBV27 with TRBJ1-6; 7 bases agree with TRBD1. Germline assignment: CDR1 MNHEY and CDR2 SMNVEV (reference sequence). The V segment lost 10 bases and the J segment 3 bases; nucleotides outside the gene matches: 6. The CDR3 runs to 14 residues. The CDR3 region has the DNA TGTGCCACCCGACAGGGAATCTATAATTCACCCCTCCACTTT. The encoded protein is CATRQGIYNSPLHF.

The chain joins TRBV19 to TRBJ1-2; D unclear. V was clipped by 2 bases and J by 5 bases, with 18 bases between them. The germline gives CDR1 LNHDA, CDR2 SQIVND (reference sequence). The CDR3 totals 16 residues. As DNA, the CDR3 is TGTGCCAGTAGTATAACTGCCGCGATAGTCCGGTATGGCTACACCTTC. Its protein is CASSITAAIVRYGYTF. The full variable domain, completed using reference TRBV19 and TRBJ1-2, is DGGITQSPKYLFRKEGQNVTLSCEQNLNHDAMYWYRQDPGQGLRLIYYSQIVNDFQKGDIAEGYSVSREKKESFPLTVTSAQKNPTAFYLCASSITAAIVRYGYTFGSGTRLTVV.